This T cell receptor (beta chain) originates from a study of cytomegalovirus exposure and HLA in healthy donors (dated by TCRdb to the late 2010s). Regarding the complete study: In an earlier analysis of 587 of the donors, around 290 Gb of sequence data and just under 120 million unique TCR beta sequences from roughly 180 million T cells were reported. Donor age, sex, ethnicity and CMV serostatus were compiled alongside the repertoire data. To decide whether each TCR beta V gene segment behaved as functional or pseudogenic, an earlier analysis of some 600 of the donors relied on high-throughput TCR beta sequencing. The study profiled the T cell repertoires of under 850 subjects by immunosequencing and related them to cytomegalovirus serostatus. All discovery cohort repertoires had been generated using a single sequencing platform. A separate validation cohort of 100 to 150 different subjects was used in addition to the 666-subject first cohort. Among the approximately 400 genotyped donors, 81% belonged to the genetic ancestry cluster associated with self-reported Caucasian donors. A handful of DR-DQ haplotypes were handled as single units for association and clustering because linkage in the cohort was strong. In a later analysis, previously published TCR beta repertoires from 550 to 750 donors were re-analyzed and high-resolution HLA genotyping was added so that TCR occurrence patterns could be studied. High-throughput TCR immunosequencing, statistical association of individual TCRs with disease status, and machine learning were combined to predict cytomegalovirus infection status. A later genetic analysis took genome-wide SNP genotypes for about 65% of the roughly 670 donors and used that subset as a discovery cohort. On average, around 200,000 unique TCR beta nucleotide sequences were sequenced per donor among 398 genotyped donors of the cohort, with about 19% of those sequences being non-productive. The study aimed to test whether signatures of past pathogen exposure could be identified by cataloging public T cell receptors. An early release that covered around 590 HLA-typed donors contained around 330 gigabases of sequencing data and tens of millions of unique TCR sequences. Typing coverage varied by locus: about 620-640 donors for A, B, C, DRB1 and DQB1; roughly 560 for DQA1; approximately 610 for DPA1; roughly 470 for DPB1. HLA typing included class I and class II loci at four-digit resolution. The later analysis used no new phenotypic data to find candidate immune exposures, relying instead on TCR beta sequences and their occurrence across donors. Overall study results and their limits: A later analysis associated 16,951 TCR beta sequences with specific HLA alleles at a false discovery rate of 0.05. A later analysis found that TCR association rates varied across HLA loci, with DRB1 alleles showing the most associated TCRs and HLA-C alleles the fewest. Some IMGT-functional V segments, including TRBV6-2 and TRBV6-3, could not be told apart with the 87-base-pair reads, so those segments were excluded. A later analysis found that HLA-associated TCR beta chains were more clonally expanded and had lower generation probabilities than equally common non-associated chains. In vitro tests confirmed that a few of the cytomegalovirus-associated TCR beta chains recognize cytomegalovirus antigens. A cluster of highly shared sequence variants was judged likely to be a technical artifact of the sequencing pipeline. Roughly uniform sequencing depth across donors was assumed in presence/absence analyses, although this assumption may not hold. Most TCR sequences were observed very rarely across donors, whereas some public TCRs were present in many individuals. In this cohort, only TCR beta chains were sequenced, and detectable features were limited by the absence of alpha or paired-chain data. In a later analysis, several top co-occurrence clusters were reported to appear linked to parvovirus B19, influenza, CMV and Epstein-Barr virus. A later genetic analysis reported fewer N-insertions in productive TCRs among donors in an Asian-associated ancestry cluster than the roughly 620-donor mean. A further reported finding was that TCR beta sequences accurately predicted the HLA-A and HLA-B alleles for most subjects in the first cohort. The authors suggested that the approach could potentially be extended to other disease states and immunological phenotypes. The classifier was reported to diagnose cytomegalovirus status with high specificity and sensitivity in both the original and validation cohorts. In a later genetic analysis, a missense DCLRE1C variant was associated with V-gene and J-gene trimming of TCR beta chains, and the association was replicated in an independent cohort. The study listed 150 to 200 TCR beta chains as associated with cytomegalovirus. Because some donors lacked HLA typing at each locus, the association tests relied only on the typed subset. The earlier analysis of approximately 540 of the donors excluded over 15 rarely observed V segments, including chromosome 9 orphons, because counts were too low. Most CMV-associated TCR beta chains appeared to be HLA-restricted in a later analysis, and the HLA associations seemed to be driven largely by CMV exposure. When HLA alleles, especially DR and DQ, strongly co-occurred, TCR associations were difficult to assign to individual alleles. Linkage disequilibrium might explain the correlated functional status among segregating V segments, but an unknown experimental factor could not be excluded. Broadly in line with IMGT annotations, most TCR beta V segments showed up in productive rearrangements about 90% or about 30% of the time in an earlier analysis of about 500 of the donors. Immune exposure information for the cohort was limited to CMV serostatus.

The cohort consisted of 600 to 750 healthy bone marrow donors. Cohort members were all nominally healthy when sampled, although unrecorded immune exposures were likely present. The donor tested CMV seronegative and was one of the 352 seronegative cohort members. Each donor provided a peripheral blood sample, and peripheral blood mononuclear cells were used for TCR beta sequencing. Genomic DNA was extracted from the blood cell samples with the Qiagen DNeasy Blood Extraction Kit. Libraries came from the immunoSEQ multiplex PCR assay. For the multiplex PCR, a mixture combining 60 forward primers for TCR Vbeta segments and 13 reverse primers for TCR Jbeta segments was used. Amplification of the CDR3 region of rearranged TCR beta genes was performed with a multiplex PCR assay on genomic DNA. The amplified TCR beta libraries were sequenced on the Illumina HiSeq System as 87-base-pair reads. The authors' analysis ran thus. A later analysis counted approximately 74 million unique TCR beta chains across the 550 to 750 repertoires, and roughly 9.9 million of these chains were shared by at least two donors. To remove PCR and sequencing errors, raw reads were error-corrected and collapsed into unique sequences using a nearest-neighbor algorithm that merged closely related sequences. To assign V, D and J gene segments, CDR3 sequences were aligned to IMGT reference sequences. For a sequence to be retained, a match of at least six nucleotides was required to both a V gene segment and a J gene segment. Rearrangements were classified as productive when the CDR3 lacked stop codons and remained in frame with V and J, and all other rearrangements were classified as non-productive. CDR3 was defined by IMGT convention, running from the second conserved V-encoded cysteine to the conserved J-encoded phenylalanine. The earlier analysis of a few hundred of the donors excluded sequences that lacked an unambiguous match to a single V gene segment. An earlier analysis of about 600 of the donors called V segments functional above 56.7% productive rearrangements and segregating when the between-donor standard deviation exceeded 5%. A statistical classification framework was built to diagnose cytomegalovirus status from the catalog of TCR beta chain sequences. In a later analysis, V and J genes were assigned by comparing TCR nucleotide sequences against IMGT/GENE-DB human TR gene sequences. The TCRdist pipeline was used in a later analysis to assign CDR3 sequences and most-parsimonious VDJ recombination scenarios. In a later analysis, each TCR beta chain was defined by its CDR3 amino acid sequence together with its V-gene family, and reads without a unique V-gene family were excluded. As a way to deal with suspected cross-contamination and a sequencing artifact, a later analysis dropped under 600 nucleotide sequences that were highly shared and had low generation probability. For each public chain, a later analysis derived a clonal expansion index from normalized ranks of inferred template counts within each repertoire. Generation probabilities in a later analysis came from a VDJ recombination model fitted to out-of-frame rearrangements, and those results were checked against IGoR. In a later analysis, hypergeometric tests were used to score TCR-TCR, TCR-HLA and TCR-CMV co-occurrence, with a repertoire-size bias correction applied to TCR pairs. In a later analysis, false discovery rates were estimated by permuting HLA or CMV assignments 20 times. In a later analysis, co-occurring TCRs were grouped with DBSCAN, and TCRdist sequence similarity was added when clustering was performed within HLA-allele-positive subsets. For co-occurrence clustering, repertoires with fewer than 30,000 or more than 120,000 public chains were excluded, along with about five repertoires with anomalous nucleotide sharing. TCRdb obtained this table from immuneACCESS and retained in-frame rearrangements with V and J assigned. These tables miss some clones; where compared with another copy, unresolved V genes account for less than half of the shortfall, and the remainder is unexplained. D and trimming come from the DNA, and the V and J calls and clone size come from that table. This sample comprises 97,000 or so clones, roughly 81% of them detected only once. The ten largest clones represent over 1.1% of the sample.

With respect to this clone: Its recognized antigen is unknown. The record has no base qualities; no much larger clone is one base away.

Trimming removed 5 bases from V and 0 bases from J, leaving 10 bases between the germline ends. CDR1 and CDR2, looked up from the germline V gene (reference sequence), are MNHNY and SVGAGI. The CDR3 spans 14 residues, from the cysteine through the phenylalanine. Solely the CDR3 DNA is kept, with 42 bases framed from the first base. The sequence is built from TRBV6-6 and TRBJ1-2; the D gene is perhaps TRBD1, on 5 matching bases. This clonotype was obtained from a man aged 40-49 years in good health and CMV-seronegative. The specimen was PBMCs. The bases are TGTGCCAGCAGTCCTACGGGGGCTAACTATGGCTACACCTTC. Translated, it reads CASSPTGANYGYTF.